This is a list of T cell receptor beta chains from one sample in a study of Tregs in tolerant kidney transplant recipients. The data were produced by immunoSEQ multiplex PCR, yet TCRdb's version contains in-frame clones alone and is incomplete. The data show around 61,000 clones, about 89% seen once. The source material was CD4+ T cells from blood (PBMCs), sampled 6 months after the transplant. The receptors were sampled from a human patient who received a combined kidney and bone marrow transplant. Part of the T cell pool may stem from the graft donor. The CDR3 runs from the conserved cysteine through the conserved F or W. Size is omitted from some rows. Given values are once, few, many or a class for expanded clones.

>TRBV7-6|.|TRBJ1-2
CASSRGGHPEGYTF
>TRBV19|.|TRBJ2-4
CATKGQGPAKNIQYF
>TRBV19|.|TRBJ2-6
CASLTTGNSGANVLTF
>TRBV7-8|.|TRBJ2-7
CASSLFGPTVYEQYF
>TRBV6-6|.|TRBJ2-7
CASSPRTGEVYEQYF
>TRBV4-1|.|TRBJ2-7
CASSRRAGGPYEQYF
>TRBV9|.|TRBJ2-3
CASSVLSGGTDTQYF
>TRBV19|.|TRBJ2-2
CASSTQTGGGELFF
>TRBV19|.|TRBJ1-2
CASSEETGSNYGYTF
>TRBV7-9|.|TRBJ2-5
CASSPRLTGAQETQYF
>TRBV7-2|few|TRBJ1-4
CASSLRPTGYREKLFF
>TRBV5-4|.|TRBJ2-3
CASSLAGTSTDTQYF
>TRBV6-1|.|TRBJ1-2
CASSGQGRFYSYTF
>TRBV7-7|.|TRBJ2-1
CASSEGLAAYNEQFF
>TRBV18|.|TRBJ1-1
CASSPSGQLNAEAFF
>TRBV2|.|TRBJ1-5
CASSSQGDQPQHF
>TRBV4-2|.|TRBJ1-4
CASSQDPTTGNLNEKLFF
>TRBV19|.|TRBJ2-1
CASSLGTRSYNEQFF
>TRBV30|.|TRBJ1-4
CAWSPWGQGRAKLFF
>TRBV6-6|.|TRBJ2-2
CASRSQGSGELFF
>TRBV6-1|.|TRBJ2-1
CASSESGRGRNEQFF
>TRBV29-1|.|TRBJ1-1
CSVSRGGVGSTEAFF
>TRBV2|.|TRBJ2-5
CASSITGTPSVGQYF
>TRBV28|.|TRBJ1-2
CASTPTGYGYTF
>TRBV4-2|.|TRBJ2-5
CASSQDRAGDQETQYF
>TRBV11-2|few|TRBJ2-7
CASWGQGATDEQYF
>TRBV5-4|once|TRBJ2-2
CASSLVTYDTGELFF
>TRBV5-4|.|TRBJ2-3
CASSLGDRARVLSTDTQYF
>TRBV6-5|.|TRBJ1-2
CASSPGGGISSF
>TRBV19|.|TRBJ1-2
CATQPGTTHGYTF
>TRBV11-2|.|TRBJ2-7
CASRRPGVRSYEQYF
>TRBV6-5|.|TRBJ1-1
CASSRKGFMNTEAFF
>TRBV11-2|.|TRBJ2-5
CASSKGQQETQYF